A single T cell receptor beta chain is shown here with its context. As yet, its antigen is unknown. The CDR3 has 14 residues. The germline V gene encodes CDR1 SEHNR and CDR2 FQNEAQ (reference sequence). V lost 4 bases and J lost 4; bases outside the gene matches: 4. These data belong to a study of T cell responses to AZD1222 COVID-19 vaccine. Only in-frame clones appear in the TCRdb table, and some are missing; sequencing was by immunoSEQ multiplex PCR. The table has approximately 97,000 clones, approximately 84% seen once. The study's findings and limits: The peak T cell response came first, and repertoires were sampled only after it.

Material: peripheral blood, obtained on day 0 of AZD1222 vaccination. The chain is built from TRBV7-9 and TRBJ2-5; 9 bases are shared with TRBD1. The sequence was collected from an adult in good health. Here the CDR3 reads CASSSRTGAETQYF. For the CDR3, the DNA is TGTGCCAGCAGCTCTCGGACAGGGGCAGAGACCCAGTACTTC.